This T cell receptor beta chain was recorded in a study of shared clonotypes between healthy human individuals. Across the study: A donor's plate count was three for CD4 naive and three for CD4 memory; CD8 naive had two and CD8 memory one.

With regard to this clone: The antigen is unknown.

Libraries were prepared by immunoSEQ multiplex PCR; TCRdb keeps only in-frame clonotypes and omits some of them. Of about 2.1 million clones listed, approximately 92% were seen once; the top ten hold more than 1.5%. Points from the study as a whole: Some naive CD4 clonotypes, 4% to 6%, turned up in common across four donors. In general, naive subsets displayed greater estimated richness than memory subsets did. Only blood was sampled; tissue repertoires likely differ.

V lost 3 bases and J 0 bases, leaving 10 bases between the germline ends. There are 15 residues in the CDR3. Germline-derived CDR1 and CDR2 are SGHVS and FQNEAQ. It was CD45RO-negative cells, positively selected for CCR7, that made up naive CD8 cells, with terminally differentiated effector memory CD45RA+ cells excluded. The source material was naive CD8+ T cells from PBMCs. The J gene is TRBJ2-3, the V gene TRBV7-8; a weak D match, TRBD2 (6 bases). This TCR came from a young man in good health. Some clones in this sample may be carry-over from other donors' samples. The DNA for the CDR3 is TGTGCCAGCAGCTTGCGGGAAATTAGCACAGATACGCAGTATTTT. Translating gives CASSLREISTDTQYF.